These 18 T cell receptor beta chains were all obtained from the same sample, sequenced in a study of cytomegalovirus exposure and HLA in healthy donors. Sequencing was performed with immunoSEQ multiplex PCR; in TCRdb, only in-frame clones are kept and a portion is missing. The sample has 200,000 to 300,000 clones, about 90% seen once; the top ten hold 0.95% to 1.5%. Material: PBMCs. These receptors all stem from a woman aged 25 to 39 in good health and CMV-seropositive.

The chain links TRBV7-3 to TRBJ2-1, with TRBD1 identical over 7 bases. The J segment lost 4 bases and the V segment lost 3 bases, leaving 6 bases of the junction unmatched. The CDR3 runs to 15 residues. Germline V gene data show CDR1 as SGHTA and CDR2 as FQGTGA. The CDR3 is CASSFIGGPYNEQFF. The CDR3 nucleotides are TGTGCCAGCAGCTTCATAGGGGGCCCGTACAATGAGCAGTTCTTC.

As to this clone: The identical CDR3 is also encoded by other nucleotide sequences in the sample. This chain links TRBV9 with TRBJ2-3; D is possibly TRBD2 (5 bases). Trimming stripped 1 base from V and 0 bases from J, with 6 bases between. Germline loops: CDR1 SGDLS, CDR2 YYNGEE. The CDR3 is 14 residues long. As DNA, the CDR3 is TGTGCCAGCAGCGTAAGCGGCAGCACAGATACGCAGTATTTT. Residues: CASSVSGSTDTQYF.

This clone was seen a single time. This rearrangement joins TRBV6-1 to TRBJ2-6, with unresolved D. V was clipped by 1 base and J by 2 bases, with 12 bases between them. Germline values: CDR1 MNHNS, CDR2 SASEGT. CDR3 length: 17 residues. The CDR3 here is CASSEVLRVTGANVLTF. The DNA of the CDR3 is TGTGCCAGCAGTGAAGTTCTTCGGGTTACTGGGGCCAACGTCCTGACTTTC.

Concerning this clone itself: Within the sample, other DNA sequences also encode this same CDR3. The gene calls are TRBV27 and TRBJ2-7, with 8 positions matching TRBD1. This CDR3 is 13 amino acids long. The germline V gene encodes CDR1 MNHEY and CDR2 SMNVEV (reference sequence). Trimming took 4 bases from V and 3 from J; bases not matched to a gene: 2. As DNA, the CDR3 is TGTGCCAGCAGTTCCGGGACAGGCTACGAGCAGTACTTC. Its translation: CASSSGTGYEQYF.

V usage is TRBV5-8 and J usage is TRBJ1-2, with D perhaps matching TRBD1 (6 bases). CDR1 SGHTS and CDR2 YDEGEE come from the germline V gene. V gave up 3 bases and J gave up 5 bases, with 20 bases separating them. CDR3 length equals 16 residues. The CDR3 loop is CASSYLPQGGAYGYTF. The CDR3 DNA reads as TGTGCCAGCAGCTACCTACCACAGGGAGGGGCTTATGGCTACACCTTC.

This chain connects TRBV5-8 to TRBJ1-1, with 7 nucleotides matching TRBD1. CDR3 length: 12 residues. V dropped 7 bases and J dropped 4; count of bases not matched to a gene: 4. Germline CDR1 SGHTS, CDR2 YDEGEE. The CDR3 sequence: CASGQGGTEAFF. Here the CDR3 DNA reads TGTGCCAGCGGTCAGGGGGGCACTGAAGCTTTCTTT.

The V gene is TRBV28, the J gene TRBJ1-1; a weak D match, TRBD1 (5 bases). Germline V gene data show CDR1 as MDHEN and CDR2 as SYDVKM. This CDR3 region has 16 residues. V lost 6 bases and J lost 1, with 18 bases in between. The CDR3 region is CASSRYYGGGNTEAFF. The CDR3 coding sequence is TGTGCCAGCAGCCGATATTACGGGGGGGGGAACACTGAAGCTTTCTTT.

This chain joins TRBV27 and TRBJ1-3; D not resolved. The V end was cut by 5 bases, the J end by 0 bases, with 8 bases between. Germline assignment: CDR1 MNHEY and CDR2 SMNVEV (reference sequence). The CDR3 contains 14 residues. DNA for the CDR3: TGTGCCAGCAGTGCGGACTACTCTGGAAACACCATATATTTT. This encodes CASSADYSGNTIYF.

A word on this clone: A single base separates this from a much larger clone, so it may be a read error. The V call is TRBV25-1, the J call TRBJ1-3; 9 bases fit TRBD1. After removal of 6 bases from V and 4 bases from J, the junction contained 4 bases not matched to a gene. CDR1 is MGHDK and CDR2 is SYGVNS in the germline V gene. The CDR3 is made up of 14 amino acids. The CDR3: CASRTGTGGNTIYF. The CDR3 DNA reads as TGTGCCAGCAGGACCGGGACAGGGGGAAACACCATATATTTT.

The rearrangement joins TRBV5-1 to TRBJ2-2; the D is unclear. The CDR3 loop spans 16 amino acids. Germline V gene sequence: CDR1 SGHRS, CDR2 YFSETQ. Trimming stripped 2 bases from V and 5 bases from J, with 16 bases between. For the CDR3, the DNA is TGCGCCAGCAGCTTAGCAGGAAGCTATAGGACCGGGGAGCTGTTTTTT. It codes for CASSLAGSYRTGELFF.

The chain has TRBV28 and TRBJ2-7; 9 bases map to TRBD1. CDR3 size: 15 residues. The junction had 7 bases not matched to a gene; V was cut back by 6 bases and J by 1 base. Germline V CDR1 and CDR2: MDHEN, SYDVKM. DNA of the CDR3: TGTGCCAGCAGGCCCGGGACAGGGAGGTCCTACGAGCAGTACTTC. Its translation is CASRPGTGRSYEQYF. Combining the CDR3 with reference TRBV28 and TRBJ2-7 gives the whole variable domain DVKVTQSSRYLVKRTGEKVFLECVQDMDHENMFWYRQDPGLGLRLIYFSYDVKMKEKGDIPEGYSVSREKKERFSLILESASTNQTSMYLCASRPGTGRSYEQYFGPGTRLTVT.

V usage is TRBV30 and J usage is TRBJ2-1, with D possibly TRBD2 on 6 matching bases. The CDR3 sequence is 13 residues long. Between the trimmed V and J ends, which lost 3 bases and 8 bases, there was a span of 14 bases. Germline V gives CDR1 GTSNPN, CDR2 SVGIG (reference sequence). The CDR3 nucleotides read TGTGCCTGGAGGGAGACTAGTTTCCATGAGCAGTTCTTC. The encoded protein is CAWRETSFHEQFF.

V usage is TRBV7-2 and J usage is TRBJ2-7, with 7 bases fitting TRBD2. CDR1 is SGHTA, CDR2 FQGNSA, per germline. The CDR3 is 15 residues long. V lost 6 bases and J lost 3; bases outside the gene matches: 11. The CDR3: CASSRNGGGFYEQYF. In DNA, the CDR3 is TGTGCCAGCAGTAGAAATGGGGGGGGATTCTACGAGCAGTACTTC.

The gene calls are TRBV6-5 and TRBJ2-1; tentatively, D is TRBD2 (5 bases). Trimming took 2 bases from V and 6 from J, leaving 11 bases between them. The CDR3 spans 14 residues. The germline V gene has CDR1 MNHEY and CDR2 SVGAGI. The CDR3: CASSYDTRSNEQFF. CDR3 coding DNA: TGTGCCAGCAGTTACGACACTAGATCCAATGAGCAGTTCTTC.

The CDR3 nucleotides read TGCGCCAGCAGCACAGACAGGCCTCCCTACGAGCAGTACTTC. Protein sequence: CASSTDRPPYEQYF. The chain is built from TRBV5-1 and TRBJ2-7, with D perhaps TRBD1 (6 bases). The CDR3 spans 14 residues. V lost 4 bases, J lost 2 bases, and 13 bases lay in between. Germline CDR1 and CDR2: SGHRS and YFSETQ.

The rearrangement joins TRBV5-1 to TRBJ1-3; 8 bases line up with TRBD1. The CDR3 runs 17 residues. With V trimmed by 3 bases and J by 2 bases, 10 bases remained unmatched. Germline loops: CDR1 SGHRS, CDR2 YFSETQ. The CDR3 reads CASSSVAGGYAGNTIYF. Written as DNA, the CDR3 is TGCGCCAGCAGCTCCGTGGCAGGGGGCTACGCTGGAAACACCATATATTTT.

This clone occurred once. The chain couples TRBV11-2 to TRBJ2-7; 10 nucleotides line up with TRBD2. Germline V gene sequence: CDR1 SGHAT, CDR2 FQNNGV. This CDR3 spans 14 amino acids. The V and J ends lost 5 bases and 2 bases, in that order; junction bases with no gene match: 3. The CDR3 loop is CASSPSGGPYEQYF. The DNA for the CDR3 is TGTGCCAGCAGCCCTAGCGGGGGACCCTACGAGCAGTACTTC. The whole variable domain, filled in from reference TRBV11-2 and TRBJ2-7, reads EAGVAQSPRYKIIEKRQSVAFWCNPISGHATLYWYQQILGQGPKLLIQFQNNGVVDDSQLPKDRFSAERLKGVDSTLKIQPAKLEDSAVYLCASSPSGGPYEQYFGPGTRLTVT.

The CDR3 DNA reads TGTGCCAGCAGTGTCCGGGACAGGGGATCACAAGAGACCCAGTACTTC. Its translation is CASSVRDRGSQETQYF. V is TRBV6-1 and J is TRBJ2-5, with 10 bases identical to TRBD1. The length of the CDR3 is 16 residues. V lost 4 bases, J lost 2 bases, and 7 bases stayed unmatched. CDR1 is MNHNS, CDR2 SASEGT, per germline.